This entry is about one TCR beta chain. The ends were cut back, 1 base at V and 3 bases at J, with 13 bases in the middle. This CDR3 spans 15 amino acids. Germline CDR1 is SGHNT and CDR2 is YYREEE (reference sequence). This sample was included in a study of technical replicates of blood from a handful of donors. Clones were read by immunoSEQ multiplex PCR, and TCRdb kept only the in-frame ones, dropping some. This table has 60,000 to 80,000 clones, 92% appearing once. The sequence was collected from a human donor in good health. The V call is TRBV5-4, the J call TRBJ1-2; D unresolved. The specimen was T cells isolated from PBMCs. CDR3 region: CASSLQGQGDYGYTF. The CDR3 nucleotides are TGTGCCAGCAGCTTGCAAGGTCAAGGAGACTATGGCTACACCTTC.